This TCR beta chain is from a study of OX40 agonist ivuxolimab in advanced cancers. Concerning the study at large: The costimulatory receptor OX40 (CD134) was targeted by ivuxolimab, a fully human IgG2 agonistic monoclonal antibody. The monotherapy dose-escalation portion (N of about 50 patients) of the phase I ivuxolimab trial is reported in the paper. Of the approximately 53 patients in dose escalation, 19 had hepatocellular carcinoma, some 15 had melanoma, 9 had renal cell carcinoma and 9 had head and neck cancer. Partial responses occurred in three dose-escalation patients: two with cutaneous melanoma and one with hepatocellular carcinoma. Intravenous ivuxolimab was administered to patients every 2 weeks at six dose levels: 0.01, 0.1, 0.3, 1.5, 3 and 10 mg/kg. The dose-escalation cohort was about 87% male with a mean age of approximately 59 years, ranging from 23 to 79. Peripheral TCRbeta sequencing was intended to test whether TCR sequence diversity was altered and clonal T-cell expansion was caused by ivuxolimab. Prior anti-PD-1, anti-PD-L1 or anti-CTLA-4 therapy was permitted, and 30% to 50% of dose-escalation patients had received checkpoint inhibitors.

This clone was counted a few times. What this receptor recognizes is not known. No much larger clone is present one base from it, and per-base qualities are unavailable. To sequence the TCRbeta CDR3 region, genomic DNA was isolated from the sorted cells. TCRbeta CDR3 regions were sequenced using the immunoSEQ Assay. TCRdb mirrors the immuneACCESS table, restricted to in-frame sequences. Some clones are absent from its copies; in checked studies, under half trace to an unresolved V gene, and the reason for the others is unknown. The sample table shows about 82,000 clones, and about 90% are seen once. 0.76% of the sample comes from the top ten. Here is what the overall study found, with its caveats: The antigen specificity of the peripheral T cells that underwent clonal expansion was not determined. At doses of 0.1 to 3.0 mg/kg, clonal expansion of both CD4+ and CD8+ blood T cells was observed from baseline to week 6. Low levels of normalized T-cell clonal expansion were also seen in some nonresponding patients. In partial responders in the 0.1-3.0 mg/kg groups, normalized peripheral clonal expansion was found to be among the lowest, especially among CD8+ T cells. After ivuxolimab, CD8+ T cells had more expanded clones than CD4+ T cells on average.

From the cysteine through the phenylalanine, the CDR3 covers 13 amino acids. CDR3 DNA only is kept here, 39 bases in frame from base 1. V is reduced by 0 bases and J by 3 bases, leaving a spacing of 4 bases between them. CDR1 SGHNT and CDR2 YYREEE were looked up in the germline V gene (reference sequence). The trial excluded patients who had a history of autoimmune disease or were on systemic immunosuppression. Peripheral blood for TCR sequencing was drawn from every dose cohort at baseline, at cycle 4 day 1 and at cycle 7 day 1. Samples were obtained from an open-label, multicenter, first-in-human phase I dose-escalation trial of ivuxolimab. Adults with locally advanced or metastatic melanoma, renal cell carcinoma, hepatocellular carcinoma or head and neck squamous cell carcinoma were enrolled in the trial. Before TCR sequencing, CD4+ T cells and CD8+ T cells from peripheral blood were sorted into separate populations.

The origin of this receptor is an adult with an advanced solid tumor such as melanoma, head and neck, liver or kidney cancer. In this chain, TRBV5-4 is recombined with TRBJ1-5; the D gene identity is not certain. Material: CD4+ or CD8+ T cells sorted from blood, obtained in a trial of the OX40 agonist ivuxolimab. The nucleotide sequence is given as TGTGCCAGCAGCTTGGATGCCAATCAGCCCCAGCATTTT. It translates as CASSLDANQPQHF.